This T cell receptor (beta chain) derives from a study of T-cell reconstitution after alpha-beta-depleted transplantation in children. This clonotype was observed many times. Its antigen is not identified. The CDR3 is made up of 13 amino acids. With 4 bases removed from V and 0 bases from J, the gap between germline ends came to 10 bases. Germline V gene lookup returns CDR1 SQVTM and CDR2 ANQGSEA. TCRbeta library preparation incorporated unique molecular identifiers. One entry per CDR3 protein, called by TCRdb with MiXCR from the PCR reads. The table includes 150,000 to 200,000 distinct CDR3 sequences, 5% to 6.5% detected once. Study-wide results and limits: Several hundred expanded graft clones reportedly gave rise to the alpha-beta T cells present about two months after transplant.

This clonotype was sampled from a girl younger than two with combined immunodeficiency, due to receive a stem cell transplant. The sample was PBMCs, taken before TCRalphabeta/CD19-depleted stem cell transplant. The chain uses TRBV29-1 and TRBJ2-7, with D possibly TRBD1 on 6 matching bases. The CDR3 DNA is TGCAGCGTTGTCCAAGGGGGCTCCTACGAGCAGTACTTC. This encodes CSVVQGGSYEQYF.